This T cell receptor beta chain was retrieved from a study of blood T cell repertoires in COVID-19. After removal of 2 bases from V and 8 bases from J, the junction contained 5 bases not matched to a gene. Germline loops: CDR1 MNHEY, CDR2 SVGAGI. The CDR3 has 13 amino acids. Followed longitudinally, the Seattle patients had been enrolled during active infection. As processed by the authors: It was from reference gene primer amplification that nucleated cell counts were estimated. Measured with immunoSEQ multiplex PCR; TCRdb has only the in-frame clones, and not every one. Clonal size and the V and J genes are those of that table, whereas D and trimming came from the DNA. Here the sample spans fewer than 90,000 clones, about four fifths being singletons.

Sequences were obtained from peripheral blood. This TCR was recovered from a man between 65 and 85 years old with COVID-19, enrolled during active disease. The chain combines TRBV6-5 with TRBJ1-2; 7 nucleotides match TRBD1. The CDR3 sequence: CASSYGQGGGYTF. In nucleotides, the CDR3 is TGTGCCAGCAGTTACGGGCAGGGGGGCGGCTACACCTTC.